Sequencing of this T cell receptor (beta chain) was carried out in a study of blood T cell repertoires in COVID-19. Overall study: Collection of acute and convalescent COVID-19 samples took place in the United States, Italy and Spain. T cells, B-cell-depleted T cells, or PBMCs provided the cDNA or gDNA that served as material.

This CDR3 is built from 15 residues. V dropped 2 bases and J dropped 2; count of bases not matched to a gene: 5. The germline V gene has CDR1 MNHEY and CDR2 SVGAGI. Measured with immunoSEQ multiplex PCR; TCRdb has only the in-frame clones, and not every one. The data show around 140,000 clones, 88% seen once. The sequence came from a man in his fifties or sixties with active or convalescent COVID-19. The chain couples TRBV6-5 to TRBJ1-2; 7 nucleotides match TRBD1. The sequencing input was peripheral blood. The CDR3 nucleotides read TGTGCCAGCAGTTACCTGGCAGGGGGAAACTATGGCTACACCTTC. Its translation: CASSYLAGGNYGYTF.